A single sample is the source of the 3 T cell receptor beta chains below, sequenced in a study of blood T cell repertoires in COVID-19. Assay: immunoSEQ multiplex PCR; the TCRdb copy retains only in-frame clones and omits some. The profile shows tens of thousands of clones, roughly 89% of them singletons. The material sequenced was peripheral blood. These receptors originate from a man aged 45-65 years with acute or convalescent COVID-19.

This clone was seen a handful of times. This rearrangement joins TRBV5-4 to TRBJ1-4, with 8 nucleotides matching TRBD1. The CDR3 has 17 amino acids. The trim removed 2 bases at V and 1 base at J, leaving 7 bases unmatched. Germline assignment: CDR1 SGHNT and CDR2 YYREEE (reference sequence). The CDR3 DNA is TGTGCCAGCAGCTTCCCACAGGGGGGAGGAACTAATGAAAAACTGTTTTTT. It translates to CASSFPQGGGTNEKLFF.

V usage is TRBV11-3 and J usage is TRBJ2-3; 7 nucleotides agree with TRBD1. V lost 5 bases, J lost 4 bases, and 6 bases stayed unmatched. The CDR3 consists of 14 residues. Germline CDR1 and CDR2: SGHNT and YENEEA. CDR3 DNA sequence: TGTGCCAGCAGCCGTAGACAGGGCTCAGATACGCAGTATTTT. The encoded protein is CASSRRQGSDTQYF.

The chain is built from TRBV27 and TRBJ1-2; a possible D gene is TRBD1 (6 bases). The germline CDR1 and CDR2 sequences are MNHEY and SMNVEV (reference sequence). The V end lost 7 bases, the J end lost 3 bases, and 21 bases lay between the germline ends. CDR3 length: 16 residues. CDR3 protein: CASTRLERGGYYGYTF. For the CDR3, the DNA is TGTGCCAGCACCCGCCTCGAGAGGGGGGGTTACTATGGCTACACCTTC.